The sequence of this TCR beta chain was determined in a study of cytomegalovirus exposure and HLA in healthy donors. Germline V gives CDR1 SGHNT, CDR2 YYREEE (reference sequence). V was trimmed by 0 bases and J by 0 bases, leaving 10 bases between them. This CDR3 contains 15 residues. PCR amplification relied on 60 Vbeta primers (plus 13 Jbeta primers). In the source study's methods: An analysis that came later counted tens of millions of unique TCR beta chains, approximately 10 million shared. Sequencing used immunoSEQ multiplex PCR; TCRdb keeps in-frame clones, though not all of them. That table gives V, J and clone size, and the DNA gave D and trimming. The table records 120,000 to 150,000 clones, about 82% of them present only once. Study-level points and caveats: Published work reported that the classifier diagnosed cytomegalovirus status with high specificity and sensitivity. Earlier results showed most TCR beta V segments being productive about 87% or about 30% of the time.

Notes on this clone: The antigen remains unidentified.

V and J are TRBV5-4 and TRBJ2-7; D perhaps matches TRBD1 (5 bases). The origin of this receptor is a man aged 30 to 45 in good health and CMV-seronegative. Sequenced input: PBMCs. In DNA, the CDR3 is TGTGCCAGCAGCTTGGACAGGATAAGCTCCTACGAGCAGTACTTC. Translating gives CASSLDRISSYEQYF.